The next 16 T cell receptor beta chains were all read from a single sample in a study of PD-1 blockade in classical Hodgkin lymphoma. The time point here: newly diagnosed, previously untreated cHL patient sample. Magnetic negative selection served to purify CD4+ T cells out of PBMCs that had been thawed. Produced via immunoSEQ multiplex PCR; TCRdb's table is partial and in-frame only. The sample consists of fewer than 30,000 clones, about 90% of them appearing once. Sequencing was done on a sample of CD4+ T cells from blood. Receptors originate from a human donor with classical Hodgkin lymphoma.

J is TRBJ2-5 and V is TRBV6-6, with 9 nucleotides matching TRBD2. The CDR3 runs 16 residues. Germline V gives CDR1 MNHNY, CDR2 SVGAGI (reference sequence). J gave up 4 bases and V 6 bases, and 12 bases lay outside the gene matches. The CDR3 DNA reads TGTGCCAGCAGACGGCGTAGCGGGAGTGGGGTAGAGACCCAGTACTTC. It encodes CASRRRSGSGVETQYF.

J is TRBJ2-1 and V is TRBV5-1; 9 bases line up with TRBD2. Losses at the gene ends were 4 bases for V and 9 bases for J; bases not matched to a gene: 14. Germline-derived CDR1 and CDR2 are SGHRS and YFSETQ. The CDR3 extends over 16 amino acids. CDR3: CASSRTGTSSYGEQFF. Written as DNA, the CDR3 is TGCGCCAGCAGCAGAACCGGGACTAGCAGCTATGGTGAGCAGTTCTTC.

In its sample, this clone was seen once. The J gene is TRBJ2-3, the V gene TRBV5-1; the D gene is possibly TRBD1 (6 bases). The CDR3 consists of 14 residues. In germline, CDR1 is SGHRS, CDR2 YFSETQ. The ends were cut back, 5 bases at V and 1 base at J, with 11 bases in the middle. The CDR3 loop reads CASSKGQGTDTQYF. CDR3 nucleotide sequence: TGCGCCAGCAGTAAGGGACAAGGCACAGATACGCAGTATTTT.

The genes are TRBV10-2 and TRBJ2-3, with TRBD1 matching over 10 bases. The CDR3 contains 17 residues. Trimming cost V 4 bases and J 1 base; bases outside gene matches: 8. Looked up from germline, CDR1 is WSHSY and CDR2 is SAAADI. This CDR3 is CASSAPTGGAGTDTQYF. The DNA of the CDR3 is TGCGCCAGCAGTGCCCCGACAGGGGGCGCGGGCACAGATACGCAGTATTTT.

This clone appeared a few times. This rearrangement joins TRBV6-4 to TRBJ1-2; D is unresolved. The germline V gene encodes CDR1 MRHNA and CDR2 SNTAGT. CDR3 length: 13 residues. Trimming took off 0 bases at V and 4 bases at J, with 6 bases between the two ends. The CDR3 region is CASSDSAGYGYTF. For the CDR3, the DNA is TGTGCCAGCAGTGACTCCGCCGGCTATGGCTACACCTTC.

The V and J genes are TRBV28 and TRBJ2-7, with unresolved D. The germline gives CDR1 MDHEN, CDR2 SYDVKM. V shed 6 bases and J shed 0 bases, with 12 bases lying between them. This CDR3 region has 14 residues. CDR3 sequence: CASSLQPISYEQYF. CDR3 nucleotide sequence: TGTGCCAGCAGCCTACAACCAATCTCCTACGAGCAGTACTTC.

The chain joins TRBV7-3 to TRBJ1-1; tentatively, D is TRBD1 (5 bases). Germline V gene sequence: CDR1 SGHTA, CDR2 FQGTGA. The CDR3 contains 14 residues. The V and J ends lost 4 bases and 4 bases respectively, with 13 bases between them. The CDR3 bases are TGTGCCAGCAGCTCCCACAGTGGGGCCACTGAAGCTTTCTTT. Its translation: CASSSHSGATEAFF.

This rearrangement joins TRBV6-5 to TRBJ2-7; D is undetermined. V was shortened by 2 bases and J by 0 bases, with 8 bases between the two germline ends. Germline-derived CDR1 and CDR2 are MNHEY and SVGAGI. The CDR3 is 14 amino acids. The CDR3 nucleotides are TGTGCCAGCAGTTACGACCCTAACTCCTACGAGCAGTACTTC. Residues: CASSYDPNSYEQYF.

This clone was seen just once. This rearrangement joins TRBV28 to TRBJ2-5; unclear D gene. Trimming removed 2 bases from V and 0 bases from J, with 7 bases in between. The CDR3 sequence is 14 residues long. Germline V gene data show CDR1 as MDHEN and CDR2 as SYDVKM. In DNA form, the CDR3 reads TGTGCCAGCAGTTTAACGGCGTACCAAGAGACCCAGTACTTC. This encodes CASSLTAYQETQYF.

The rearrangement links TRBV6-5 to TRBJ1-2; perhaps TRBD1 as D (5 bases). This CDR3 is built from 14 residues. CDR1 and CDR2 from the germline V gene are MNHEY and SVGAGI. V was pared by 7 bases and J by 5 bases, with 17 bases between. CDR3 loop: CASKRSGGDYGYTF. In DNA form, the CDR3 reads TGTGCCAGCAAACGTTCCGGGGGAGATTATGGCTACACCTTC.

This clone was counted once. The DNA of the CDR3 is TGTGCCAGCAGTCCAAATAGCGGCAGCTACAATGAGCAGTTCTTC. Translation: CASSPNSGSYNEQFF. The chain is built from TRBV6-4 and TRBJ2-1, with D maybe TRBD2 (6 bases). V lost 5 bases to trimming and J lost 3 bases, with 14 bases between them. The CDR3 extends over 15 amino acids. The germline gives CDR1 MRHNA, CDR2 SNTAGT.

The chain uses TRBV6-5 and TRBJ2-2; D gene uncertain. Germline assignment: CDR1 MNHEY and CDR2 SVGAGI. This CDR3 is 12 amino acids long. The V end was cut by 5 bases, the J end by 8 bases, with 9 bases between. CDR3 protein: CASSPIGGELFF. The CDR3 DNA is TGTGCCAGCAGTCCCATCGGGGGGGAGCTGTTTTTT.

The chain employs TRBV11-2 and TRBJ2-1, with 8 nucleotides matching TRBD2. Germline CDR1 and CDR2: SGHAT and FQNNGV. This CDR3 is built from 15 residues. J gave up 8 bases and V 6 bases, and 12 bases lay outside the gene matches. Here the CDR3 reads CASSFGLAGGYEQFF. The CDR3 DNA reads TGTGCCAGCAGTTTCGGACTAGCCGGTGGCTATGAGCAGTTCTTC.

The V gene is TRBV30, the J gene TRBJ2-7, with 8 nucleotides matching TRBD2. Looked up from germline, CDR1 is GTSNPN and CDR2 is SVGIG (reference sequence). There are 14 residues in the CDR3. The trim removed 0 bases at V and 3 bases at J, leaving 4 bases unmatched. The chain's CDR3 is CAWSVSGGFYEQYF. The DNA for the CDR3 is TGTGCCTGGAGTGTAAGCGGGGGCTTCTACGAGCAGTACTTC.

The gene calls are TRBV4-2 and TRBJ2-1, with 7 nucleotides matching TRBD1. The germline V gene has CDR1 LGHNA and CDR2 YNFKEQ. The CDR3 consists of 13 residues. With 4 bases clipped from V and 8 bases from J, the junction kept 5 bases outside the gene matches. The DNA of the CDR3 is TGTGCCAGCAGCCCCAGACAGGGCGATGAGCAGTTCTTC. It yields the protein CASSPRQGDEQFF.

The chain is built from TRBV19 and TRBJ1-2, with 10 bases that match TRBD1. CDR3 length equals 15 residues. CDR1 and CDR2 from the germline V gene are LNHDA and SQIVND (reference sequence). V lost 6 bases to trimming and J lost 4 bases; unmatched junction nucleotides: 8. CDR3 region: CASSARTGGVYGYTF. The CDR3 DNA reads as TGTGCCAGTAGCGCCCGGACAGGGGGTGTCTATGGCTACACCTTC.